Listed here is a single TCR beta chain. The clone's antigen remains unknown. No base qualities exist here, and no much larger clone lies one base off it. This entry belongs to a study of IL-17A CD8 T cells in psoriatic arthritis synovium. About the full investigation: The study aimed to define the phenotype, molecular profile and function of synovial IL-17A+CD8+ T cells in psoriatic arthritis pathogenesis. What the research found in general, with its limitations: Cells came from synovial fluid rather than synovial tissue, since no psoriatic arthritis synovial tissue samples were available. Although some individual clones took up over 5% of the repertoire, most synovial CD8+ subsets stayed polyclonal. Only a few patients were included in the TCR sequencing, a limited sample size that the authors acknowledged. In a couple of patients, many Tc17 clones were shared with the synovial Tc1 population, giving Morisita overlap indices above 0.85.

CD3+ T cells were isolated magnetically, stimulated for approximately 1.6 hours with PMA and ionomycin, and then labeled using IL-17A and IFNgamma cytokine secretion assays. Synovial fluid effusions were aspirated from the actively inflamed joints of patients with psoriatic arthritis. For each patient, synovial fluid served as the source from which three memory CD8+ T cell populations were isolated by sorting: Tc1 cells (IL-17A-IFNgamma+), Tc17 cells (IL-17A+) and the bulk memory fraction, allowing their TCR repertoires to be compared. The Classification of Psoriatic Arthritis Study Group (CASPAR) criteria were met by the psoriatic arthritis patients. Cytokine-secreting cells were counterstained with viability dye and anti-CD3, CD8, CD14 and CD4 antibodies and sorted on a BD FACSAria. TCRbeta sequencing was performed on sorted synovial fluid CD8+ T cell subsets from a few patients with psoriatic arthritis. Before use, synovial fluid mononuclear cells were separated with Lymphoprep and cryopreserved in liquid nitrogen. 50% fetal calf serum and around 9.6% dimethyl sulfoxide were contained in the cryopreservation medium.

After DNA extraction (Qiagen), TCRbeta V-D-J rearrangements were amplified in a bias-controlled manner and then sequenced at high throughput (immunoSEQ; Adaptive Biotech). The published analysis was carried out like this. Productive sequences were analyzed at sequence level using the immunoSEQ Analyzer platform. Clonality was calculated as 1 minus Pielou's evenness, with values ranging from 0 (highly polyclonal) to 1 (monoclonal). Repertoire overlap between subsets was quantified with the Morisita index, from 0 (no similarity) to 1 (complete similarity). The clones in this table, taken by TCRdb from immuneACCESS, are in-frame only. Not every clone is retained; where verified, under half of the shortfall comes from an unresolved V gene, and the cause of the rest is unknown. The D gene and trimming were derived from the DNA, and the V and J assignments and clone size from that table. Within this sample are a few thousand clones, with over 60% of them counted one time only. Of the sample, about 11% is held by the ten largest clones.

From a lookup of the germline V gene (reference sequence), CDR1 and CDR2 are LNHDA and SQIVND. V is clipped by 3 bases and J by 6 bases, and the sequence between their germline boundaries is 15 bases long. Taken from cysteine to phenylalanine, the CDR3 has 14 residues. Only the CDR3 region is kept as DNA, spanning 42 bases read in frame from base 1. The sequence links TRBV19 to TRBJ2-7; the D gene cannot be named for sure. This sequence was found in a human donor with psoriatic arthritis. The sequencing sample was made of IFN-gamma+ CD8+ T cells from synovial fluid. The meaning of the sample's cell subset or site label: IL-17A-IFNgamma+ memory CD8+ (Tc1) cells. The CDR3 region: CASSMSLLLTEQYF. The DNA is as follows: TGTGCCAGTAGTATGTCCCTATTACTAACCGAGCAGTACTTC.